Shown below are 19 T cell receptor beta chains from a single sample sequenced in a study of molecular identifiers for immune sequencing clone quantification. Each CDR3 protein is one row after TCRdb ran MiXCR on the PCR reads. This sample has about 640,000 distinct CDR3 sequences, with 15% to 20% found just once. Input material: naive CD8+ T cells from blood, with Jurkat cell RNA spiked in. Subset specified: FACS-sorted CD8+CD4-CCR7+CD45RA+ naive T cells. The receptors here all came from a human donor in good health. Some libraries in this study had Jurkat cell RNA spiked in.

There are many counts of this clonotype. The chain employs TRBV20-1 and TRBJ2-7; D gene ambiguous. Germline-derived CDR1 and CDR2 are DFQATT and SNEGSKA (reference sequence). CDR3 length equals 11 residues. Between the trimmed V and J ends, which lost 4 bases and 1 base, there was a span of 5 bases. The CDR3 bases are TGCAGTGCTATATGGTCCTACGAGCAGTACTTC. Its translation is CSAIWSYEQYF.

This clonotype was seen at least ten times. The V call is TRBV9, the J call TRBJ1-1, with TRBD1 matching over 8 bases. This CDR3 is built from 14 residues. The junction had 10 bases not matched to a gene; V was cut back by 8 bases and J by 4 bases. Germline lookup yields CDR1 SGDLS and CDR2 YYNGEE. The CDR3 protein is CASTGGTGGTEAFF. The CDR3 DNA reads TGTGCCAGTACTGGGGGAACAGGGGGCACTGAAGCTTTCTTT.

This clonotype came up many times. This chain uses TRBV5-1 with TRBJ2-1, with 8 bases matching TRBD2. CDR1 is SGHRS and CDR2 is YFSETQ in the germline V gene. With V trimmed by 3 bases and J by 4 bases, 9 bases remained unmatched. The CDR3 is made up of 16 amino acids. CDR3 amino acids: CASSSFSGGQYNEQFF. In DNA, the CDR3 is TGCGCCAGCAGCTCCTTTTCGGGAGGGCAATACAATGAGCAGTTCTTC.

There are many counts of this clonotype. V usage is TRBV7-8 and J usage is TRBJ1-6; D is ambiguous. The germline gives CDR1 SGHVS, CDR2 FQNEAQ. The V end lost 5 bases, the J end lost 9 bases, and 8 bases lay between the germline ends. This CDR3 comprises 12 residues. CDR3 region: CASSPMGSPLHF. The DNA for the CDR3 is TGTGCCAGCAGCCCAATGGGTTCACCCCTCCACTTT. Looking up the rest from reference TRBV7-8 and TRBJ1-6 gives the full variable domain: GAGVSQSPRYKVAKRGQDVALRCDPISGHVSLFWYQQALGQGPEFLTYFQNEAQLDKSGLPSDRFFAERPEGSVSTLKIQRTQQEDSAVYLCASSPMGSPLHFGNGTRLTVT.

In this sample, this clonotype turned up many times. This chain uses TRBV3-1 with TRBJ1-2; TRBD1 is a possible D gene (5 bases). The CDR3 length is 15 residues. Per the germline V gene, CDR1 is LGHDT and CDR2 is YNNKEL (reference sequence). V was cut by 3 bases and J by 4 bases, with 15 bases left in between. The CDR3 is CASSQRDGQRYGYTF. CDR3 coding DNA: TGTGCCAGCAGCCAGAGAGACGGACAACGCTATGGCTACACCTTC.

As for this clonotype: Possible read error: a much larger clone is one base away. The CDR3, as DNA: TGCAGTGCTAGAGATCAGTCCCCTGTAGCGGTCACCACAGATACGCAGTATTTT. As protein: CSARDQSPVAVTTDTQYF. The chain combines TRBV20-1 with TRBJ2-3; possible D gene TRBD2, 6 bases. The CDR3 has 18 residues. Germline V CDR1 and CDR2: DFQATT, SNEGSKA (reference sequence). V was clipped by 0 bases and J by 2 bases, with 21 bases between them.

This clonotype was picked up many times. This rearrangement joins TRBV5-6 to TRBJ1-4, with 8 bases aligning to TRBD1. After removal of 5 bases from V and 3 bases from J, the junction contained 12 bases not matched to a gene. This CDR3 contains 17 residues. The germline CDR1 and CDR2 sequences are SGHDT and YYEEEE. The CDR3 DNA sequence: TGTGCCAGCAGATTCGCACAGGGGGGCGTAGCTAATGAAAAACTGTTTTTT. Protein sequence: CASRFAQGGVANEKLFF. The whole variable domain, filled in from reference TRBV5-6 and TRBJ1-4, reads DAGVTQSPTHLIKTRGQQVTLRCSPKSGHDTVSWYQQALGQGPQFIFQYYEEEERQRGNFPDRFSGHQFPNYSSELNVNALLLGDSALYLCASRFAQGGVANEKLFFGSGTQLSVL.

J is TRBJ1-1 and V is TRBV12-5; tentative D call: TRBD1 (6 bases). This CDR3 is built from 15 residues. Trimming cost V 4 bases and J 4 bases, with 16 bases left between them. The germline gives CDR1 LGHNT, CDR2 FRNRAP. This chain's CDR3 is CASGWTAPRVTEAFF. The CDR3 bases are TGTGCTAGTGGTTGGACAGCCCCTCGGGTCACTGAAGCTTTCTTT.

The V call is TRBV7-6, the J call TRBJ2-2; D assignment may be TRBD1 or TRBD2 (6 bases each). Germline V gene data show CDR1 as SGHVS and CDR2 as FNYEAQ. V dropped 5 bases and J dropped 1 base, with 23 bases sitting between them. The CDR3 is 19 amino acids. The CDR3: CASSPEEGGRTMNTGELFF. The CDR3 DNA follows: TGTGCCAGCAGCCCCGAAGAGGGGGGTCGGACAATGAACACCGGGGAGCTGTTTTTT.

V gene TRBV30 combines with J gene TRBJ2-7; 7 bases are shared with TRBD2. Germline CDR1 and CDR2: GTSNPN and SVGIG (reference sequence). Germline trimming cut 2 bases from V and 2 bases from J; bases unmatched to any gene: 3. The CDR3 has 13 amino acids. CDR3 sequence (DNA): TGTGCCTGGAGTCCCAGCGGGGCCTACGAGCAGTACTTC. Translation: CAWSPSGAYEQYF.

This clonotype appeared many times. This chain joins TRBV7-2 and TRBJ2-6, with D maybe TRBD1 (6 bases). With 5 bases removed from V and 0 bases from J, the gap between germline ends came to 20 bases. The CDR3 runs to 19 residues. Per germline, CDR1 SGHTA and CDR2 FQGNSA. This chain's CDR3 is CASSQQGFRWSSGANVLTF. The CDR3 DNA reads as TGTGCCAGCAGCCAACAGGGTTTTAGGTGGTCCTCTGGGGCCAACGTCCTGACTTTC.

As for this clonotype: A read error is possible here, since a much larger clone lies one base away. The rearrangement joins TRBV5-1 to TRBJ2-7, with 10 nucleotides matching TRBD2. Germline values: CDR1 SGHRS, CDR2 YFSETQ. The CDR3 consists of 17 residues. This CDR3 reads CVSRQTIGLADGYEQYF. The CDR3 coding sequence is TGCGTCAGCAGGCAGACTATAGGACTAGCGGATGGTTACGAGCAGTACTTC.

The table lists this clonotype with a few counts. V is TRBV6-5 and J is TRBJ1-5; D ambiguous. CDR1 MNHEY and CDR2 SVGAGI come from the germline V gene. The CDR3 loop spans 17 amino acids. V dropped 6 bases and J dropped 5 bases, with 23 bases sitting between them. CDR3 in amino acids: CASSYLISGGPHQPQHF. As DNA, the CDR3 is TGTGCCAGCAGCTACCTTATTTCCGGCGGCCCCCATCAGCCCCAGCATTTT.

This clonotype occurred many times. The genes are TRBV12-5 and TRBJ2-4, with D uncertain. Germline values: CDR1 LGHNT, CDR2 FRNRAP. The CDR3 is made up of 16 amino acids. V was trimmed by 0 bases and J by 3 bases, leaving 12 bases between them. CDR3 sequence (DNA): TGTGCTAGTGGTTTGGTACTCGTGGGCGGCAAAAACATTCAGTACTTC. Amino acid sequence: CASGLVLVGGKNIQYF.

As to this clonotype: A much larger clone differs from this one at a single base, so this may be a read error. V is TRBV27 and J is TRBJ1-6; D unclear. The germline CDR1 and CDR2 sequences are MNHEY and SMNVEV (reference sequence). The CDR3 sequence is 12 residues long. CDR3 in DNA: TGTGCCAGCAGGCAGCTAAATTCACCCCACCACTTT. Residues: CASRQLNSPHHF.

In this sample, this clonotype turned up many times. The J gene is TRBJ2-7, the V gene TRBV30, with D possibly being TRBD1 or TRBD2 (6 bases each). Trimming took 2 bases from V and 5 from J, leaving 13 bases between them. The germline V gene encodes CDR1 GTSNPN and CDR2 SVGIG (reference sequence). This CDR3 comprises 13 residues. This chain's CDR3 is CAWSWMGGHEQYF. DNA of the CDR3: TGTGCCTGGAGTTGGATGGGGGGCCACGAGCAGTACTTC.

Many counts were recorded for this clonotype. The gene calls are TRBV4-3 and TRBJ2-7, with TRBD2 matching over 13 bases. The CDR3 consists of 17 residues. The V segment lost 2 bases and the J segment 3 bases; nucleotides outside the gene matches: 7. Looked up from germline, CDR1 is LGHNA and CDR2 is YSLEER. CDR3 amino acids: CASSQSWTSGSLYEQYF. CDR3 nucleotides: TGCGCCAGCAGCCAATCCTGGACTAGCGGGAGCCTCTACGAGCAGTACTTC.

This clonotype was picked up many times. The chain employs TRBV7-9 and TRBJ1-1; 8 nucleotides line up with TRBD1. CDR1 and CDR2 (germline): SEHNR, FQNEAQ (reference sequence). This CDR3 contains 15 residues. The J segment lost 0 bases and the V segment lost 5 bases, leaving 5 bases of the junction unmatched. For the CDR3, the DNA is TGTGCCAGCAGCCCACGGACAGGGATGAACACTGAAGCTTTCTTT. Amino acid sequence: CASSPRTGMNTEAFF.

On this clonotype: A much larger clone lies one base from this, so it may be a read error. The chain uses TRBV24-1 and TRBJ2-3, with D unresolved. Germline CDR1 is KGHDR and CDR2 is SFDVKD. The CDR3 has 16 residues. CDR3 in amino acids: CATSDWTESSTDMQYF. For the CDR3, the DNA is TGTGCCACCAGTGACTGGACGGAGAGTAGCACAGATATGCAGTATTTT.